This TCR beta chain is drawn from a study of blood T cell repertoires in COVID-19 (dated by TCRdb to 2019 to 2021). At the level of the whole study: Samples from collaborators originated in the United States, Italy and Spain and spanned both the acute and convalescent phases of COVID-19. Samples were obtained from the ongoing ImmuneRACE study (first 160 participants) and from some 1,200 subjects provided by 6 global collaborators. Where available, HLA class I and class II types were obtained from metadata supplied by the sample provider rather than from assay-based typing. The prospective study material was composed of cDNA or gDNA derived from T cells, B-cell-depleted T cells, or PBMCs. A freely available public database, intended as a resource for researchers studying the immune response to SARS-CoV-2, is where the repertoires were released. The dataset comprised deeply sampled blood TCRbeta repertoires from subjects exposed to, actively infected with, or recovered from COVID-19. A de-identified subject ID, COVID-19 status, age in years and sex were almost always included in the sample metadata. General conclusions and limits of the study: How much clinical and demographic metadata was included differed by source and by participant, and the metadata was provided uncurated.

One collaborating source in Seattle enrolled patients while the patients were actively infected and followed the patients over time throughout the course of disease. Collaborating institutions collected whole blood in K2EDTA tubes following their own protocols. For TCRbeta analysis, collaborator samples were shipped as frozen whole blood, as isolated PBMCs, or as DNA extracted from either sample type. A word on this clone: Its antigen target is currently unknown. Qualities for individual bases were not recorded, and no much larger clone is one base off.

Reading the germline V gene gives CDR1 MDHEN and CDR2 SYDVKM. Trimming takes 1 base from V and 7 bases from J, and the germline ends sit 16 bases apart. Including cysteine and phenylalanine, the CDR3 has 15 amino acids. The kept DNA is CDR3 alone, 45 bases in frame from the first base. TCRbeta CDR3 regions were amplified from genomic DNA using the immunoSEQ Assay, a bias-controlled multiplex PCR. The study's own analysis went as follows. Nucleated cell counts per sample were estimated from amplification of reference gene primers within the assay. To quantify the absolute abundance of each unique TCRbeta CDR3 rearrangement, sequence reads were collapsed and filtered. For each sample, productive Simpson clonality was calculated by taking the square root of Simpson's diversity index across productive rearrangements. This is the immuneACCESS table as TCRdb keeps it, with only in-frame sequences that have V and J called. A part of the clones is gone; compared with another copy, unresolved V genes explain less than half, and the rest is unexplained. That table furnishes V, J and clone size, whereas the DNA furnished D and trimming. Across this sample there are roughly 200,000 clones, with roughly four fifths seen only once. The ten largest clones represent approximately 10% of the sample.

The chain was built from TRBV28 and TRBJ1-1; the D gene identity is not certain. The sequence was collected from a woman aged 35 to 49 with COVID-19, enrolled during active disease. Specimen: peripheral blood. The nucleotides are TGTGCCAGCAGTTTATCCGGAGGGCCACTAGATGAAGCTTTCTTT. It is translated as CASSLSGGPLDEAFF.